This TCR beta chain was obtained from a study of blood T cell repertoires in COVID-19. Background on the study: The United States, Italy and Spain supplied acute and convalescent COVID-19 samples. The analysed material was cDNA or gDNA that came from T cells, B-cell-depleted T cells, or PBMCs.

Either two negative PCRs, clearance, or symptom resolution qualified Cohort 3 donors as recovered. Measured with immunoSEQ multiplex PCR; TCRdb has only the in-frame clones, and not every one. The repertoire holds roughly 300,000 clones, with 80% to 90% as singletons. Sequencing was done on a sample of PBMCs or T cells enriched from blood (not recorded which). This TCR was sampled from a man younger than 40 who had recovered from COVID-19.

As DNA, the CDR3 is TGTGCCAGCAGCCCGGGACACCTCTACGAGCAGTACTTC. This codes for CASSPGHLYEQYF. The rearrangement joins TRBV3-1 (or the pseudogene TRBV3-2) to TRBJ2-7, with TRBD1 as a possible D gene (6 bases). The CDR3 extends over 13 amino acids. CDR1 LGHDT and CDR2 YNNKEL come from the germline V gene (reference sequence). V was shortened by 4 bases and J by 3 bases, with 10 bases between the two germline ends.